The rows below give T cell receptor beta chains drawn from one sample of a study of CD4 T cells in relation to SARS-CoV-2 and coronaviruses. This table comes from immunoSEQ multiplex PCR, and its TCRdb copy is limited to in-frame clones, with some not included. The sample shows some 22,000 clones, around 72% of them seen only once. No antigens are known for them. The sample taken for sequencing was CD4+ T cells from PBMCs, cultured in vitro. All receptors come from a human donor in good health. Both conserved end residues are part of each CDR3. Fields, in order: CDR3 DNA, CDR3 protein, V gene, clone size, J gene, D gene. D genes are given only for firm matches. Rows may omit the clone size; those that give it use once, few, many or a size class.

CDR3nt: TGTGCCAGCAGCTTATCGGTCACCGGGGAGCTGTTTTTT
CDR3aa: CASSLSVTGELFF
v_gene: TRBV7-2
abundance: few
j_gene: TRBJ2-2
d_gene: NA

CDR3nt: TGTGCCTCATATAAGGGGGGGGCTGGGCACAATCAGCCCCAGCATTTT
CDR3aa: CASYKGGAGHNQPQHF
v_gene: TRBV19
abundance: NA
j_gene: TRBJ1-5
d_gene: NA

CDR3nt: TGTGCCATCAGTCCAGGGAATACCTACGAGCAGTACTTC
CDR3aa: CAISPGNTYEQYF
v_gene: TRBV10-3
abundance: few
j_gene: TRBJ2-7
d_gene: NA

CDR3nt: TGTGCCAGTAGTCCCTCTCCAGATAGGCGGAACTATGGCTACACCTTC
CDR3aa: CASSPSPDRRNYGYTF
v_gene: TRBV19
abundance: NA
j_gene: TRBJ1-2
d_gene: NA

CDR3nt: TGTGCCTGGAGCCGTAGTAGCGACTATGGCTACACCTTC
CDR3aa: CAWSRSSDYGYTF
v_gene: TRBV30
abundance: once
j_gene: TRBJ1-2
d_gene: NA

CDR3nt: TGTGCCAGTAGTCCCCAGACAGGACCCAATCAGCCCCAGCATTTT
CDR3aa: CASSPQTGPNQPQHF
v_gene: TRBV19
abundance: NA
j_gene: TRBJ1-5
d_gene: NA

CDR3nt: TGTGCCAGCAGCGGACAGGGTTATCAGCCCCAGCATTTT
CDR3aa: CASSGQGYQPQHF
v_gene: TRBV6-5
abundance: NA
j_gene: TRBJ1-5
d_gene: TRBD1

CDR3nt: TGTGCCTGGAGTCTTGGGCCTCAAGATACGCAGTATTTT
CDR3aa: CAWSLGPQDTQYF
v_gene: TRBV30
abundance: NA
j_gene: TRBJ2-3
d_gene: NA

CDR3nt: TGTGCCAGCAGCTTGGGGGGGACAGGGTCCTACGAGCAGTACTTC
CDR3aa: CASSLGGTGSYEQYF
v_gene: TRBV5-4
abundance: few
j_gene: TRBJ2-7
d_gene: TRBD1

CDR3nt: TGCAGTGCTAGTTCCAGCCTTAGCACAGATACGCAGTATTTT
CDR3aa: CSASSSLSTDTQYF
v_gene: TRBV20-1
abundance: NA
j_gene: TRBJ2-3
d_gene: NA

CDR3nt: TGCGCCAGCAGGGGTGATGAAAAACTGTTTTTT
CDR3aa: CASRGDEKLFF
v_gene: TRBV5-1
abundance: NA
j_gene: TRBJ1-4
d_gene: NA

CDR3nt: TGTGCCAGCAGCCAGGACACCTGGAACACCGGGGAGCTGTTTTTT
CDR3aa: CASSQDTWNTGELFF
v_gene: TRBV6-5
abundance: few
j_gene: TRBJ2-2
d_gene: NA

CDR3nt: TGTGCCAGCAGTGAAGGGGGAAGGGCAGGACAGCCCCAGCATTTT
CDR3aa: CASSEGGRAGQPQHF
v_gene: TRBV6-1
abundance: NA
j_gene: TRBJ1-5
d_gene: NA

CDR3nt: TGTGCCAGCAGTTACTCCCGCAGCGGGAGTATCCACAATGAGCAGTTCTTC
CDR3aa: CASSYSRSGSIHNEQFF
v_gene: TRBV6-2/TRBV6-3
abundance: NA
j_gene: TRBJ2-1
d_gene: TRBD2

CDR3nt: TGTGCCTGGAACCGACAGGGCCTCTACGAGCAGTACTTC
CDR3aa: CAWNRQGLYEQYF
v_gene: TRBV30
abundance: NA
j_gene: TRBJ2-7
d_gene: TRBD1

CDR3nt: TGTGCCAGCAGCGTAGCTTCTGGGGATAGCACAGATACGCAGTATTTT
CDR3aa: CASSVASGDSTDTQYF
v_gene: TRBV9
abundance: NA
j_gene: TRBJ2-3
d_gene: NA

CDR3nt: TGTGCCAGCAGCTTATGGGGCAGTAATCAGCCCCAGCATTTT
CDR3aa: CASSLWGSNQPQHF
v_gene: TRBV11-3
abundance: NA
j_gene: TRBJ1-5
d_gene: NA

CDR3nt: TGTGCCAGCAGTTACCGTCTAGCTTCCGCCGAGCAGTACTTC
CDR3aa: CASSYRLASAEQYF
v_gene: TRBV6-5
abundance: NA
j_gene: TRBJ2-7
d_gene: NA

CDR3nt: TGTGCCAGCAGTTTACGTCGGAATAATGAAAAACTGTTTTTT
CDR3aa: CASSLRRNNEKLFF
v_gene: TRBV27
abundance: once
j_gene: TRBJ1-4
d_gene: NA

CDR3nt: TGTGCCAGCAGCTTAAGGAGATACACCGGGGAGCTGTTTTTT
CDR3aa: CASSLRRYTGELFF
v_gene: TRBV11-2
abundance: few
j_gene: TRBJ2-2
d_gene: NA

CDR3nt: TGTGCCAGCAGCTTCGGCAGGAGCTACTCTGGGGCCAACGTCCTGACTTTC
CDR3aa: CASSFGRSYSGANVLTF
v_gene: TRBV7-6
abundance: NA
j_gene: TRBJ2-6
d_gene: NA

CDR3nt: TGTGCCAGCAGTCGTTACAGAAATTCACCCCTCCACTTT
CDR3aa: CASSRYRNSPLHF
v_gene: TRBV27
abundance: few
j_gene: TRBJ1-6
d_gene: NA

CDR3nt: TGTGCCATCAGTGGATTTAGCGGGAGGGCTCGGGAGCAGTTCTTC
CDR3aa: CAISGFSGRAREQFF
v_gene: TRBV10-3
abundance: few
j_gene: TRBJ2-1
d_gene: TRBD2

CDR3nt: TGTGCCAGCAGCGCGCAGGGGGGCTACGAGCAGTACTTC
CDR3aa: CASSAQGGYEQYF
v_gene: TRBV5-8
abundance: NA
j_gene: TRBJ2-7
d_gene: NA

CDR3nt: TGTGCCAGCAGTGAAGCATACGGGACAGTAGTCTATGGCTACACCTTC
CDR3aa: CASSEAYGTVVYGYTF
v_gene: TRBV6-1
abundance: NA
j_gene: TRBJ1-2
d_gene: TRBD1

CDR3nt: TGTGCCAGCAGTGACATCTCTGGGGCCAACGTCCTGACTTTC
CDR3aa: CASSDISGANVLTF
v_gene: TRBV6-4
abundance: few
j_gene: TRBJ2-6
d_gene: NA

CDR3nt: TGTGCCAGCAGCTTGGTCTCCGGGTATGGCTACACCTTC
CDR3aa: CASSLVSGYGYTF
v_gene: TRBV5-8
abundance: NA
j_gene: TRBJ1-2
d_gene: NA

CDR3nt: TGTGCCAGCAGCTTAGTACAGGGGAGTGAGCAGTTCTTC
CDR3aa: CASSLVQGSEQFF
v_gene: TRBV7-9
abundance: NA
j_gene: TRBJ2-1
d_gene: TRBD1

CDR3nt: TGTGCCAGCTCACCTGGGCAGGGGGTTGTGAATGAGCAGTTCTTC
CDR3aa: CASSPGQGVVNEQFF
v_gene: TRBV18
abundance: few
j_gene: TRBJ2-1
d_gene: TRBD1

CDR3nt: TGCGCCAGCAGCCCGCGACAGGGTACCCCGTACGAGCAGTACTTC
CDR3aa: CASSPRQGTPYEQYF
v_gene: TRBV5-1
abundance: NA
j_gene: TRBJ2-7
d_gene: TRBD1

CDR3nt: TGTGCCAGCAGTTACTCTGGGGGGGACACCGGGGAGCTGTTTTTT
CDR3aa: CASSYSGGDTGELFF
v_gene: TRBV6-5
abundance: NA
j_gene: TRBJ2-2
d_gene: TRBD2

CDR3nt: TGTGCCAGCAGTGATAGCGGGAGCTCCTACAATGAGCAGTTCTTC
CDR3aa: CASSDSGSSYNEQFF
v_gene: TRBV2
abundance: NA
j_gene: TRBJ2-1
d_gene: TRBD2

CDR3nt: TGTGCCAGCAGCTCGGGACAGGGGAACTATGGCTACACCTTC
CDR3aa: CASSSGQGNYGYTF
v_gene: TRBV3-1/TRBV3-2
abundance: NA
j_gene: TRBJ1-2
d_gene: TRBD1

CDR3nt: TGTGCCAGCAGGGACAGGGCAACTAATGAAAAACTGTTTTTT
CDR3aa: CASRDRATNEKLFF
v_gene: TRBV6-5
abundance: NA
j_gene: TRBJ1-4
d_gene: TRBD1

CDR3nt: TGTGCCAGCTCACCCGCCAGCAACTCCTATAATTCACCCCTCCACTTT
CDR3aa: CASSPASNSYNSPLHF
v_gene: TRBV18
abundance: NA
j_gene: TRBJ1-6
d_gene: NA

CDR3nt: TGCGCCAGCTTCATGCCGGACACAGATACGCAGTATTTT
CDR3aa: CASFMPDTDTQYF
v_gene: TRBV5-1
abundance: once
j_gene: TRBJ2-3
d_gene: NA